These 25 T cell receptor beta chains were all obtained from the same sample, sequenced in a study of blood T cell repertoires in COVID-19. Libraries were prepared by immunoSEQ multiplex PCR; TCRdb keeps only in-frame clonotypes and omits some of them. This table has more than 85,000 clones, around 80% appearing once. The sequenced material came from peripheral blood. The receptor source for this set is a man between 65 and 79 years old with acute or convalescent COVID-19.

The rearrangement joins TRBV18 to TRBJ1-1; 7 bases line up with TRBD1. The CDR3 loop spans 14 amino acids. Germline CDR1 and CDR2: KGHSH and LQKENI. The ends lost 8 bases at V and 11 bases at J; junction bases unmatched: 17. The CDR3 nucleotides are TGTGCCAGCCTGCCCAATCGGGACAGCCCGATGGCTTTCTTT. Translated: CASLPNRDSPMAFF.

The rearrangement uses TRBV10-3 and TRBJ2-3, with TRBD2 identical over 11 bases. J was trimmed by 4 bases and V by 7 bases; bases with no gene match: 10. The germline V gene encodes CDR1 ENHRY and CDR2 SYGVKD. This CDR3 spans 16 amino acids. Here the CDR3 reads CAITDLLAGEADTQYF. The CDR3 DNA sequence: TGTGCCATCACCGACCTACTAGCGGGAGAGGCAGATACGCAGTATTTT.

The V gene is TRBV9, the J gene TRBJ2-7, with TRBD1 matching over 7 bases. The germline gives CDR1 SGDLS, CDR2 YYNGEE. The V and J ends lost 3 bases and 2 bases, in that order; junction bases with no gene match: 17. The CDR3 extends over 18 amino acids. CDR3 sequence: CASSAPRDSPGGAYEQYF. The DNA for the CDR3 is TGTGCCAGCAGCGCCCCGAGGGACAGCCCAGGTGGGGCCTACGAGCAGTACTTC.

The genes are TRBV25-1 and TRBJ1-4; 9 nucleotides line up with TRBD1. This CDR3 is built from 15 residues. V trimming: 4 bases; J trimming: 7 bases; junction bases outside the gene matches: 7. The germline CDR1 and CDR2 sequences are MGHDK and SYGVNS. The CDR3 DNA follows: TGTGCCAGCAGTGGTACAGGGGGCCTGAGTGAAAAACTGTTTTTT. This translates into CASSGTGGLSEKLFF.

The rearrangement joins TRBV28 to TRBJ1-2; maybe TRBD1 (5 bases). The CDR3 runs to 15 residues. Germline V gives CDR1 MDHEN, CDR2 SYDVKM. The V gene lost 5 bases and the J gene lost 6 bases, with 19 bases spanning the gap. In DNA, the CDR3 is TGTGCCAGCAGTCTTCCCGGGGACTCTCTCGATGGCTACACCTTC. Amino acid sequence: CASSLPGDSLDGYTF.

The chain joins TRBV4-1 to TRBJ2-5, with 8 bases identical to TRBD1. This CDR3 has 16 amino acids. Germline loops: CDR1 MGHRA, CDR2 YSYEKL. Unmatched junction bases numbered 11, after V lost 4 bases and J lost 4 bases. The CDR3 sequence is CASSRRPGGDGETQYF. The CDR3 DNA reads TGCGCCAGCAGCCGAAGACCAGGGGGCGATGGAGAGACCCAGTACTTC.

V is TRBV7-8 and J is TRBJ1-1; D is unclear. V lost 6 bases, J lost 6 bases, and 17 bases lay in between. CDR1 SGHVS and CDR2 FQNEAQ come from the germline V gene. The CDR3 runs to 14 residues. The CDR3 sequence is CASSPLVVQAEAFF. The DNA for the CDR3 is TGTGCCAGCAGTCCCCTCGTAGTTCAAGCTGAAGCTTTCTTT.

The rearrangement joins TRBV21-1 to TRBJ1-6; no DNA check was done on the table's D call, TRBD1. TRBV21-1 is classified as a pseudogene. The CDR3 is 15 residues long. This chain's CDR3 is CASSKGTGERSPLHF. The DNA for the CDR3 is TGTGCCAGCAGCAAAGGGACAGGGGAACGTTCACCCCTCCACTTT.

The V call is TRBV14, the J call TRBJ1-4; D remains unclear. V lost 5 bases, J lost 4 bases, and 8 bases lay in between. Germline CDR1 and CDR2: SGHDN and FVKESK. The CDR3 has 13 amino acids. The CDR3 coding sequence is TGTGCCAGCAGCTACAGATATAATGAAAAACTGTTTTTT. Translating it yields CASSYRYNEKLFF.

This clone was seen just once. The CDR3 is CATGSSGTQETQYF. CDR3 sequence (DNA): TGTGCCACTGGGAGTAGCGGGACACAAGAGACCCAGTACTTC. The rearrangement joins TRBV18 to TRBJ2-5; 8 bases are a match to TRBD2. The CDR3 consists of 14 residues. The germline gives CDR1 KGHSH, CDR2 LQKENI. J lost 2 bases, V lost 10 bases, and 9 bases had no gene match.

The V and J genes are TRBV7-9 and TRBJ2-3, with TRBD2 matching 7 bases. This CDR3 spans 19 amino acids. The germline V gene has CDR1 SEHNR and CDR2 FQNEAQ (reference sequence). After removal of 5 bases from V and 3 bases from J, the junction contained 20 bases not matched to a gene. The CDR3 DNA reads TGTGCCAGCAGCCGCTGGGGGAGGGGATTACTGAGAAGTACAGATACGCAGTATTTT. Translation gives CASSRWGRGLLRSTDTQYF.

CDR3 sequence: CASRQGLSTDTQYF. For the CDR3, the DNA is TGTGCCAGCAGACAGGGGTTGAGCACAGATACGCAGTATTTT. The chain recombines TRBV2 with TRBJ2-3; 7 bases are a match to TRBD1. CDR3 size: 14 residues. Germline CDR1 is SNHLY and CDR2 is FYNNEI. V lost 6 bases, J lost 0 bases, and 3 bases stayed unmatched.

V and J are TRBV4-3 and TRBJ2-3, with unresolved D. The CDR3 runs 16 residues. Between the trimmed V and J ends, which lost 0 bases and 2 bases, there was a span of 12 bases. CDR1 and CDR2 (germline): LGHNA, YSLEER. The CDR3 coding sequence is TGCGCCAGCAGCCAAGATGAGCGCGGAATCACAGATACGCAGTATTTT. Translated: CASSQDERGITDTQYF.

A few counts support this clone. The V gene is TRBV5-4, the J gene TRBJ2-2; 7 bases map to TRBD1. The CDR3 is made up of 14 amino acids. Germline CDR1 is SGHNT and CDR2 is YYREEE (reference sequence). V shed 1 base, J shed 4 bases, and the junction held 1 base outside the gene matches. The CDR3 DNA sequence: TGTGCCAGCAGCTTGCCAGGGGGCACCGGGGAGCTGTTTTTT. It codes for CASSLPGGTGELFF.

This chain joins TRBV18 and TRBJ1-1, with D hard to call. Germline loops: CDR1 KGHSH, CDR2 LQKENI. The CDR3 loop spans 12 amino acids. Between the trimmed V and J ends, which lost 1 base and 5 bases, there was a span of 5 bases. CDR3 sequence: CASSPRETEAFF. CDR3 coding DNA: TGTGCCAGCTCACCACGGGAGACTGAAGCTTTCTTT.

The rearrangement uses TRBV11-3 and TRBJ2-2; no reliable D call. This CDR3 has 13 amino acids. V lost 0 bases and J 7 bases, leaving 6 bases between the germline ends. CDR1 and CDR2 from the germline V gene are SGHNT and YENEEA. Here the CDR3 DNA reads TGTGCCAGCAGCTTAGATTTAGTCGGGGAGCTGTTTTTT. The encoded protein is CASSLDLVGELFF.

This clone has more than one count but fewer than ten. This chain connects TRBV4-2 to TRBJ2-5; TRBD2 agrees at 12 bases. The length of the CDR3 is 15 residues. From germline, CDR1 is LGHNA and CDR2 YNFKEQ. J was trimmed by 3 bases and V by 3 bases; bases with no gene match: 2. The DNA for the CDR3 is TGTGCCAGCAGCCAGCTAGCGGGAGGGGAAGAGACCCAGTACTTC. Encoded protein: CASSQLAGGEETQYF.

This chain connects TRBV5-1 to TRBJ2-1, with D perhaps matching TRBD2 (6 bases). The V end was cut by 0 bases, the J end by 6 bases, with 10 bases between. Germline loops: CDR1 SGHRS, CDR2 YFSETQ. The CDR3 has 14 amino acids. The CDR3 protein is CASSLDAGGNEQFF. CDR3 DNA: TGCGCCAGCAGCTTGGATGCCGGGGGCAATGAGCAGTTCTTC.

CDR3 loop: CASSLSPGLVGVEQYF. CDR3 coding DNA: TGTGCCAGCAGTTTATCCCCGGGACTAGTAGGGGTCGAGCAGTACTTC. The chain employs TRBV27 and TRBJ2-7, with TRBD2 matching 8 bases. V shed 0 bases and J 6 bases; nucleotides not matched to a gene: 10. The CDR3 is 16 residues long. Germline CDR1 MNHEY, CDR2 SMNVEV (reference sequence).

The chain couples TRBV6-5 to TRBJ1-5; the D is unclear. Germline V gene data show CDR1 as MNHEY and CDR2 as SVGAGI. The CDR3 consists of 13 residues. The V gene lost 6 bases and the J gene lost 0 bases, with 6 bases spanning the gap. The DNA for the CDR3 is TGTGCCAGCAGGGGCCTTAGCAATCAGCCCCAGCATTTT. Its translation is CASRGLSNQPQHF.

The CDR3 DNA is TGTGCCAGCAGCTTGGACAGGAATGGCTACACCTTC. The encoded protein is CASSLDRNGYTF. The chain uses TRBV5-4 and TRBJ1-2; perhaps TRBD1 as D (5 bases). Looked up from germline, CDR1 is SGHNT and CDR2 is YYREEE (reference sequence). This CDR3 is 12 amino acids long. V was clipped by 0 bases and J by 6 bases, with 6 bases between them.

V usage is TRBV27 and J usage is TRBJ1-6; D ambiguous. This CDR3 has 15 residues. From germline, CDR1 is MNHEY and CDR2 SMNVEV (reference sequence). The germline V and J ends were trimmed by 1 base and 10 bases, with 14 bases remaining between them. CDR3 bases: TGTGCCAGCAGTTTATACGGCGGTGGTGGGTCACCCCTCCACTTT. As protein: CASSLYGGGGSPLHF.

This chain uses TRBV9 with TRBJ2-3, with TRBD2 matching over 7 bases. V dropped 0 bases and J dropped 3; count of bases not matched to a gene: 4. This CDR3 spans 15 amino acids. The germline V gene encodes CDR1 SGDLS and CDR2 YYNGEE. This CDR3 reads CASSVGGGLTDTQYF. In nucleotides, the CDR3 is TGTGCCAGCAGCGTAGGGGGAGGGTTGACAGATACGCAGTATTTT.

CDR3 sequence reads: CASSLGTTTTDTQYF. CDR3 in DNA: TGTGCCAGCAGCCTCGGGACTACAACCACAGATACGCAGTATTTT. The genes are TRBV4-2 and TRBJ2-3; 7 bases fit TRBD2. Germline values: CDR1 LGHNA, CDR2 YNFKEQ. Trimming took 4 bases from V and 2 from J; bases not matched to a gene: 6. This CDR3 region has 15 residues.

DNA of the CDR3: TGTGCCAGCAGCTTCGCAGACTTGAATCAGCCCCAGCATTTT. This codes for CASSFADLNQPQHF. The J gene is TRBJ1-5, the V gene TRBV7-2; D gene unclear. Germline V lookup: CDR1 SGHTA, CDR2 FQGNSA. V gave up 3 bases and J gave up 4 bases, with 10 bases separating them. The CDR3 contains 14 residues.